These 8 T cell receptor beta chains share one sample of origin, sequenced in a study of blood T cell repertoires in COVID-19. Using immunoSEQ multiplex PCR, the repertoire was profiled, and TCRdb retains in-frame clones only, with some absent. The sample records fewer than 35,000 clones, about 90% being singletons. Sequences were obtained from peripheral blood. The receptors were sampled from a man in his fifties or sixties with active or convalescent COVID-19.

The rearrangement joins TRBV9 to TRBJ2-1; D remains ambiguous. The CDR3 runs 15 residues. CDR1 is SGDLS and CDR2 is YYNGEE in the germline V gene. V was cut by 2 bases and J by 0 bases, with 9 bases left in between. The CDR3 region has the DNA TGTGCCAGCAGCGTCCACCTCAGCTCCTACAATGAGCAGTTCTTC. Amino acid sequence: CASSVHLSSYNEQFF.

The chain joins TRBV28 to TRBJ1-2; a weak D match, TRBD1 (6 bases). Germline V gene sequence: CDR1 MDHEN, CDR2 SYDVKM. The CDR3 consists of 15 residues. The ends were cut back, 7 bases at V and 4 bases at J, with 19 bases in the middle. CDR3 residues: CASMRRTAPSYGYTF. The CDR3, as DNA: TGTGCCAGCATGAGGCGGACAGCCCCCTCCTATGGCTACACCTTC.

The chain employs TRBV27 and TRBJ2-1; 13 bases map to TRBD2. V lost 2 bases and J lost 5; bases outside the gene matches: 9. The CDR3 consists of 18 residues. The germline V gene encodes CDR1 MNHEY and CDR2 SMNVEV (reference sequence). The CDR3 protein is CASSLRGLAGVRDNEQFF. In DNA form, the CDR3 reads TGTGCCAGCAGTTTAAGAGGACTAGCGGGAGTCCGCGACAATGAGCAGTTCTTC.

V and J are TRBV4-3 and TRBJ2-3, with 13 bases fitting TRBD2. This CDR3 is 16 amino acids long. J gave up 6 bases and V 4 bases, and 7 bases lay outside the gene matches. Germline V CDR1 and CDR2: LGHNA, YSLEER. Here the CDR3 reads CASSLWTSGSADTQYF. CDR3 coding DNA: TGCGCCAGCAGCCTTTGGACTAGCGGGAGTGCGGATACGCAGTATTTT.

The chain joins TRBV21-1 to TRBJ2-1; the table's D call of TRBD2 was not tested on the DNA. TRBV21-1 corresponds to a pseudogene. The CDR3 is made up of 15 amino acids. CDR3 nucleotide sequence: TGTGCCAGCAGTGCAAGCGGGATAGCGGGAAGCGAGCAGTTCTTC. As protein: CASSASGIAGSEQFF.

CDR3 nucleotide sequence: TGTGCCAGCTCACCCGGTCCTCGGGGGAACACTGAAGCTTTCTTT. It is translated as CASSPGPRGNTEAFF. V usage is TRBV18 and J usage is TRBJ1-1; D not resolved. This CDR3 spans 15 amino acids. Germline V CDR1 and CDR2: KGHSH, LQKENI. Trimming removed 3 bases from V and 1 base from J, with 12 bases in between. The full variable domain, with the rest looked up from reference TRBV18 and TRBJ1-1, is NAGVMQNPRHLVRRRGQEARLRCSPMKGHSHVYWYRQLPEEGLKFMVYLQKENIIDESGMPKERFSAEFPKEGPSILRIQQVVRGDSAAYFCASSPGPRGNTEAFFGQGTRLTVV.

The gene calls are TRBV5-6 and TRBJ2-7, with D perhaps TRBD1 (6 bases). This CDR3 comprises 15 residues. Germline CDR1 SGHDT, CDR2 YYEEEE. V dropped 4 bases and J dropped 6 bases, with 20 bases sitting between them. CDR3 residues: CASSLLQGTWGEQYF. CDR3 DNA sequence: TGTGCCAGCAGCCTTTTACAGGGAACCTGGGGCGAGCAGTACTTC.

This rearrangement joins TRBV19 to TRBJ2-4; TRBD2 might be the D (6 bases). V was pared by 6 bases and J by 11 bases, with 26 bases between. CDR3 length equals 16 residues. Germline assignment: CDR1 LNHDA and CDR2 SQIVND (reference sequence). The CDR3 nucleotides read TGTGCCAGTAGATCGAACTTAGCGGATAAGCATGGCGTTCAGTACTTC. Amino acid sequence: CASRSNLADKHGVQYF.